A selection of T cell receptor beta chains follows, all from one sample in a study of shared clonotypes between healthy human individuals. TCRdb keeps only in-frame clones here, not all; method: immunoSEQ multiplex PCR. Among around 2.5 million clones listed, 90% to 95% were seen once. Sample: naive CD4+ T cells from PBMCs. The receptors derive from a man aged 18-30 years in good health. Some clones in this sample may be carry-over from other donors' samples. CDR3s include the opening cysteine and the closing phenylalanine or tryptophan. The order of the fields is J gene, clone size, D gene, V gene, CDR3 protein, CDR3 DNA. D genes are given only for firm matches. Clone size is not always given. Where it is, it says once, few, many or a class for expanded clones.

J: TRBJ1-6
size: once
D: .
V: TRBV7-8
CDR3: CASSLYRVDNSPLHF
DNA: TGTGCCAGCAGCTTATACAGGGTCGATAATTCACCCCTCCACTTT

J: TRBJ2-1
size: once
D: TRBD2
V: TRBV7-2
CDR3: CASSQLAGVLNEQFF
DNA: TGTGCCAGCAGCCAACTAGCGGGAGTCCTAAATGAGCAGTTCTTC

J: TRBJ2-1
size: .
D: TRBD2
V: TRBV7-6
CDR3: CASSSTGTSGRDEQFF
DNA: TGTGCCAGCAGCTCTACCGGGACTAGCGGTAGGGATGAGCAGTTCTTC

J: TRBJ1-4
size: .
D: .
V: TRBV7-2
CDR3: CASSLLSGNEKLFF
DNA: TGTGCCAGCAGCTTACTCTCCGGGAATGAAAAACTGTTTTTT

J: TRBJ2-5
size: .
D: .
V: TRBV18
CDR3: CASSLQTRTQETQYF
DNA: TGTGCCAGCTCACTTCAAACAAGGACCCAAGAGACCCAGTACTTC

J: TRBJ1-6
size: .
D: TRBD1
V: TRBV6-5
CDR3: CASSLTGVNSPLHF
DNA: TGTGCCAGCAGTCTAACAGGGGTGAATTCACCCCTCCACTTT

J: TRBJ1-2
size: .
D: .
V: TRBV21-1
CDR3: CASSTGGGPSGNYGYTF
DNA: TGTGCCAGCAGCACCGGCGGGGGGCCCAGCGGTAACTATGGCTACACCTTC

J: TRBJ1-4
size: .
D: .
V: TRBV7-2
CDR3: CASSLSRWGEKLFF
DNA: TGTGCCAGCAGCTTATCCAGGTGGGGTGAAAAACTGTTTTTT

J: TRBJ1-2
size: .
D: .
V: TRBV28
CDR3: CASSFLPGLNYGYTF
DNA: TGTGCCAGCAGTTTTCTTCCGGGCTTAAACTATGGCTACACCTTC

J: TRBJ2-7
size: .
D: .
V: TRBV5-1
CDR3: CASSWTGTGPYEQYF
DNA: TGCGCCAGCAGCTGGACCGGGACGGGACCCTACGAGCAGTACTTC

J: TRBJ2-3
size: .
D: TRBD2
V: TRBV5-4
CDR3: CASSRAGLVDTQYF
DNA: TGTGCCAGCAGCCGGGCGGGACTAGTGGATACGCAGTATTTT

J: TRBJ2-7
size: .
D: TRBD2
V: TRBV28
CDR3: CASSLSSSGAAYEQYF
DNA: TGTGCCAGCAGTTTGTCCTCTAGCGGGGCAGCCTACGAGCAGTACTTC

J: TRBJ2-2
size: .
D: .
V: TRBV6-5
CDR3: CASSYPKGGNTGELFF
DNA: TGTGCCAGCAGTTACCCAAAAGGCGGCAACACCGGGGAGCTGTTTTTT

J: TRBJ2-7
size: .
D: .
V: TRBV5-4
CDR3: CASSLSGDRGFEQYF
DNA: TGTGCCAGCAGCTTGTCGGGGGACCGAGGTTTCGAGCAGTACTTC

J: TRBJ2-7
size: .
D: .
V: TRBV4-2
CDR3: CASSQLSTSGGEQYF
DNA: TGTGCCAGCAGCCAACTCTCGACTTCCGGCGGGGAGCAGTACTTC

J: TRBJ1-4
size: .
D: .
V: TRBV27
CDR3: CASSSFPREQGLEKLFF
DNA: TGTGCCAGCAGTTCATTCCCCCGCGAGCAGGGGCTAGAAAAACTGTTTTTT

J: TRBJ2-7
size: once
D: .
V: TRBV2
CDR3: CASCPRLSYEQYF
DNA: TGTGCCAGCTGCCCCCGGCTCTCCTACGAGCAGTACTTC

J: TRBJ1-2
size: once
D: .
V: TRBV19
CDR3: CASSITGPLNYGYTF
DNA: TGTGCCAGTAGTATCACCGGGCCTTTAAACTATGGCTACACCTTC

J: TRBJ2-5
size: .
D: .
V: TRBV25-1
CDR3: CASPRERRETQYF
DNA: TGTGCCAGCCCCCGGGAGCGGCGGGAGACCCAGTACTTC

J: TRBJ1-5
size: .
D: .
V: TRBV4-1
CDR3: CASSRTADYSNQPQHF
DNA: TGCGCCAGCAGCCGCACAGCCGATTATAGCAATCAGCCCCAGCATTTT

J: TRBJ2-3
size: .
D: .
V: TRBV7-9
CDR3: CASSSPVSTDTQYF
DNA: TGTGCCAGCAGCAGCCCGGTCTCCACAGATACGCAGTATTTT

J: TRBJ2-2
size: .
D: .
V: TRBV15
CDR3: CATSSFETLNTGELFF
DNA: TGTGCCACCAGCAGCTTCGAGACTCTTAACACCGGGGAGCTGTTTTTT

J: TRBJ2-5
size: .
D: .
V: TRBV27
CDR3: CASSPWAREETQYF
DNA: TGTGCCAGCAGCCCATGGGCGCGGGAAGAGACCCAGTACTTC

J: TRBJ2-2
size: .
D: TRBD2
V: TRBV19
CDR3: CASSIGRTSGRGLNTGELFF
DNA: TGTGCCAGTAGTATTGGGAGGACTAGCGGGAGGGGATTGAACACCGGGGAGCTGTTTTTT

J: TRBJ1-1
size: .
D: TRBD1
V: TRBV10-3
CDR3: CAIRTRGATAEAFF
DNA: TGTGCCATCAGGACCAGGGGGGCGACGGCTGAAGCTTTCTTT

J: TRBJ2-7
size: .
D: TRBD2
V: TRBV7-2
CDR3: CASSRTGTNLGYEQYF
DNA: TGTGCCAGCAGCCGAACCGGGACTAACCTTGGCTACGAGCAGTACTTC

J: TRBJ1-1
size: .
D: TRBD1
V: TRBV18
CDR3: CASSPQGAGTEAFF
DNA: TGTGCCAGCTCACCGCAGGGGGCGGGCACTGAAGCTTTCTTT

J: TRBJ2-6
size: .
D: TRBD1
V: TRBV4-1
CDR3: CASSQEQGVGANVLTF
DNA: TGCGCCAGCAGCCAAGAGCAGGGGGTAGGGGCCAACGTCCTGACTTTC

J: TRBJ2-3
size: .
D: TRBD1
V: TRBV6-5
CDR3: CASSPDLGGGDTQYF
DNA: TGTGCCAGCAGCCCTGACCTAGGGGGCGGAGATACGCAGTATTTT

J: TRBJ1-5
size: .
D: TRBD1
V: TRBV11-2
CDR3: CASSHGQADRQPQHF
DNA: TGTGCCAGCAGCCACGGACAGGCCGACCGGCAGCCCCAGCATTTT

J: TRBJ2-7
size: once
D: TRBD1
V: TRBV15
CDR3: CATSRDPGQGPYEQYF
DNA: TGTGCCACCAGCAGAGATCCGGGACAGGGCCCCTACGAGCAGTACTTC

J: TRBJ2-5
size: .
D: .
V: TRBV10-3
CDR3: CAISEPRGQETQYF
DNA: TGTGCCATCAGTGAGCCCAGGGGACAAGAGACCCAGTACTTC

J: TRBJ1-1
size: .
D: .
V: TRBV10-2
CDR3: CASSERHVNTEAFF
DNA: TGCGCCAGCAGTGAGCGACACGTGAACACTGAAGCTTTCTTT

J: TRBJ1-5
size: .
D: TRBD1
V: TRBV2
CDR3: CASSQGVDQPQHF
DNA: TGTGCCAGCAGTCAGGGGGTAGATCAGCCCCAGCATTTT

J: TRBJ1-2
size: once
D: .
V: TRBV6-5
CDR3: CASTSNREGYGYTF
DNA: TGTGCCAGCACTAGTAACAGAGAGGGCTATGGCTACACCTTC

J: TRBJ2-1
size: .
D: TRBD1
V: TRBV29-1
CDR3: CSQGKRGPAGLHEQFF
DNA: TGCAGCCAAGGGAAAAGGGGGCCGGCCGGCCTACATGAGCAGTTCTTC

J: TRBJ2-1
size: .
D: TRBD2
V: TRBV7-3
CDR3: CASSSRLAETYNEQFF
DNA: TGTGCCAGCAGCTCGAGACTAGCGGAGACCTACAATGAGCAGTTCTTC